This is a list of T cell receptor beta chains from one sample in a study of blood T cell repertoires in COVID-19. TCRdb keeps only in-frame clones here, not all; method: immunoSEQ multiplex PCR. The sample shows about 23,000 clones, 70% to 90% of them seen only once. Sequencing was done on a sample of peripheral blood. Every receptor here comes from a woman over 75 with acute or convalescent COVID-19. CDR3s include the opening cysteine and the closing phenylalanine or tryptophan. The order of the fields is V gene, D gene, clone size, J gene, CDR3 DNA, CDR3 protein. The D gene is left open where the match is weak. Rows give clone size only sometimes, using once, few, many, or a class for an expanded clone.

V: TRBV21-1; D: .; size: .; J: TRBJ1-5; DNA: TGTGCCAGCAGCAAATTAGGCAGGGTCGCCCGTCCTCGCAATCAGCCCCAGCATTTT; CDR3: CASSKLGRVARPRNQPQHF
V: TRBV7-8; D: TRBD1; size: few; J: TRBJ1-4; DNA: TGTGCCAGCAGCTTAAACAGGGGGCGGAATGAAAAACTGTTTTTT; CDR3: CASSLNRGRNEKLFF
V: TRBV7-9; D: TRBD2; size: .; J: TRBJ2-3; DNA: TGTGCCAGCAGCCCCGTTGGTAGCGGGAGCACAGATACGCAGTATTTT; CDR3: CASSPVGSGSTDTQYF
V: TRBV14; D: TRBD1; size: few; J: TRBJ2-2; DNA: TGTGCCAGCAGCCACCTCCGGGACAGGGGGCTCGCCGGGGAGCTGTTTTTT; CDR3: CASSHLRDRGLAGELFF
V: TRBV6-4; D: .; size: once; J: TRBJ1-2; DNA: TGTGCCAGCAGTGACGGCCCCGGCTACACCTTC; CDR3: CASSDGPGYTF
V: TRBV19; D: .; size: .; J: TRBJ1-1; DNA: TGTGCCAGTAGTGAAGTCGGCACTGAAGCTTTCTTT; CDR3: CASSEVGTEAFF
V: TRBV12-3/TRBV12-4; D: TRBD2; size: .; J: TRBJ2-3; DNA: TGTGCCAGCAGGGGTCTTGGGGGGGCGCAGTATTTT; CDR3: CASRGLGGAQYF
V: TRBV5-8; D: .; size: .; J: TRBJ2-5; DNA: TGTGCCAGCAGCCCGGTCGGCAGGACAAGCCAAGAGACCCAGTACTTC; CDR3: CASSPVGRTSQETQYF
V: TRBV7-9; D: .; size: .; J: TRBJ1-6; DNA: TGTGCCAGCAGCTTCTCAGGGTCCAGTTCACCCCTCCACTTT; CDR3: CASSFSGSSSPLHF
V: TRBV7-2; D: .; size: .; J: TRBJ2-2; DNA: TGTGCCAGCAGCTTAGGTCGGAACACCGGGGAGCTGTTTTTT; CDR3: CASSLGRNTGELFF
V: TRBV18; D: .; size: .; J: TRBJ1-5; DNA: TGTGCCAGCTCACCAGAGGATTACAGGGCCAGCAATCAGCCCCAGCATTTT; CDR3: CASSPEDYRASNQPQHF
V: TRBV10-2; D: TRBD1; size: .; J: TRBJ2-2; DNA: TGCGCCAGCAGTGACAGGGGGTGGTCCGGGGAGCTGTTTTTT; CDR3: CASSDRGWSGELFF
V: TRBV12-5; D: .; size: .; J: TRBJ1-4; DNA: TGTGCTAGTGGTTTGCAGGGCCTGGGTAATGAAAAACTGTTTTTT; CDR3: CASGLQGLGNEKLFF
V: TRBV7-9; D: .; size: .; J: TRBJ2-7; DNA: TGTGCCAGCAGCTTACAGGGCGAAGACTTC; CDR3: CASSLQGEDF
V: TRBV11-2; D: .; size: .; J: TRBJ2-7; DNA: TGTGCCAGCAGCCCCCAGCCTGGGAGCTCCTACGAGCAGTACTTC; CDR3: CASSPQPGSSYEQYF
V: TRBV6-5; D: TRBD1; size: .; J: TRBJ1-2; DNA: TGTGCCAGCAGTCCGGGACAGGGGTTTGGCTACACCTTC; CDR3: CASSPGQGFGYTF
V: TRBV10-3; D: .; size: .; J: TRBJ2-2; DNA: TGTGCCATCAGCGAACACCCTTCGAACACCGGGGAGCTGTTTTTT; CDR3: CAISEHPSNTGELFF
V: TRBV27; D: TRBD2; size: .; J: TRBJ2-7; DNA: TGTGCCAGCAGTTTAAAGGCTAGCGGGAGGGGCGGAGAGCAGTACTTC; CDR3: CASSLKASGRGGEQYF
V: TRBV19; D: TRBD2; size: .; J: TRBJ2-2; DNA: TGTGCCAGTAGTCTCTCAAGCGGGGGATCTACCGGGGAGCTGTTTTTT; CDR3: CASSLSSGGSTGELFF
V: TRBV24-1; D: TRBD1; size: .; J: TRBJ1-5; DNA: TGTGCCACCAGTGAAGGGACAGGGGGCAATCAGCCCCAGCATTTT; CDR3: CATSEGTGGNQPQHF
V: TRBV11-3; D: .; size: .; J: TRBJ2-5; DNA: TGTGCCAGCAGCCCTGGAGGGGGGGCTGAGACCCAGTACTTC; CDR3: CASSPGGGAETQYF
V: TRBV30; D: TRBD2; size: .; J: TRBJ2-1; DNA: TGTGCCTGGACCGGGGGGATCCAAAGCTCCTACAATGAGCAGTTCTTC; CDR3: CAWTGGIQSSYNEQFF
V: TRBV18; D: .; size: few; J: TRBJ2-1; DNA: TGTGCCAGCTCAGGCGACAGGGAGCAGTTCTTC; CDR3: CASSGDREQFF
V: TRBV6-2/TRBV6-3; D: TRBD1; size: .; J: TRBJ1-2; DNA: TGTGCCAGCAGCTCGGACAGGGTAAATGGCTACACCTTC; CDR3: CASSSDRVNGYTF
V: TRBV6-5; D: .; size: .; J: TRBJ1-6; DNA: TGTGCCAGCAGTTATGGGGTCCCAGGGCCCAATTCACCCCTCCACTTT; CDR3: CASSYGVPGPNSPLHF
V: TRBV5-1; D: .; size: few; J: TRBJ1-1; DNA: TGCGCCAGCAGCCTTAGTCAGGGGAACACTGAAGCTTTCTTT; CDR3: CASSLSQGNTEAFF
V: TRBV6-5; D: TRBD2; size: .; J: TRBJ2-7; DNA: TGTGCCAGCAGTTACCAAGCGGGAGGCGGGGACGAGCAGTACTTC; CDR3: CASSYQAGGGDEQYF
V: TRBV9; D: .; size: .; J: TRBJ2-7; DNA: TGTGCCAGCTCTAGATTGGACAGTCTGATCTACGAGCAGTACTTC; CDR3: CASSRLDSLIYEQYF
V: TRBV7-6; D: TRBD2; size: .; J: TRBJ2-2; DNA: TGTGCCAGCAGCTTAGGTAGCGGGCCCAACACCGGGGAGCTGTTTTTT; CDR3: CASSLGSGPNTGELFF
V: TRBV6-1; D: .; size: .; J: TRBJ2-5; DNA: TGTGCCAGCAGTGAGGCCTCGTCTGGGACCCAGTACTTC; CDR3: CASSEASSGTQYF
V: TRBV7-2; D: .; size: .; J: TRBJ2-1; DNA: TGTGCCAGCAGCTTAGTGGGCAGGGGTGTCTCCTACAATGAGCAGTTCTTC; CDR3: CASSLVGRGVSYNEQFF
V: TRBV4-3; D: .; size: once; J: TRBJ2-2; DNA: TGCGCCAGCAGCCCATATTACAATACGAACACCGGGGAGCTGTTTTTT; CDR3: CASSPYYNTNTGELFF
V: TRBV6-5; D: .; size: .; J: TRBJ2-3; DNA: TGTGCCAGCGAAGAAGTGTTACTAAATACGCAGTATTTT; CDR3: CASEEVLLNTQYF
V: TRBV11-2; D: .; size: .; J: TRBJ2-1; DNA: TGTGCCAGCAGCTTAGGTTGGGGTAGTACGGGACTCTACAATGAGCAGTTCTTC; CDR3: CASSLGWGSTGLYNEQFF